The TCR beta chain under discussion was sequenced for a study of shared clonotypes between healthy human individuals. For the study at large: Per donor, CD8 memory used one plate, CD8 naive used two, CD4 memory used three and CD4 naive used three. Overall study results and limits: Although depth was large, rarefaction showed that sequencing of the sorted subsets was incomplete.

The assay was immunoSEQ multiplex PCR, and TCRdb's table has in-frame clones only and misses some. The sample lists over a million clones, roughly 74% occurring once. Per the germline V gene, CDR1 is LGHNA and CDR2 is YNFKEQ. The CDR3 spans 14 residues. Trimming shortened V by 0 bases and J by 2 bases, and 7 bases separated the two germline ends. Concerning this clone itself: What it recognizes is unknown.

The receptor's source is a man between 18 and 29 years old in good health. Some clones in this sample may be carry-over from other donors' samples. The sample comprised memory CD4+ T cells from PBMCs. Subset of the sample: CD45RA-negative fraction. V usage is TRBV4-2 and J usage is TRBJ1-2; no firm D call. In DNA, the CDR3 is TGTGCCAGCAGCCAAGAGCGCTCAAACTATGGCTACACCTTC. It encodes CASSQERSNYGYTF.